Sequencing of this TCR beta chain was carried out in a study of T-cell memory formation after mild COVID-19. Study observations and caveats: Contracting clones localized mainly to CM and EM when CD4+ and mainly to EMRA when CD8+. Memory from before infection featured some responding clones, which suggests cross-reactive memory joined. Clones contracting across day 15 to 85 had a balanced CD4/CD8 profile; later expanding clones leaned CD4+.

CDR3 length: 15 residues. V lost 2 bases and J lost 5, with 15 bases in between. Germline V gives CDR1 MNHEY, CDR2 SVGEGT. This clonotype was seen a handful of times. As yet, its antigen is unknown. Each CDR3 protein is one row after TCRdb ran MiXCR on the 5' RACE reads. The sample includes under 250,000 distinct CDR3 sequences, 8% to 10% of them seen just once. Sequencing was performed on PBMCs or a T cell subset sorted from them (not recorded which). The chain couples TRBV6-2 or TRBV6-3 to TRBJ1-2; unclear D gene. The sequence was obtained from a man aged 18 to 30 who had mild COVID-19 (a few samples of this study predate the infection). Cell type and time point are not known. CDR3 amino acids: CASSYMRSGWYGYTF. The CDR3 DNA sequence: TGTGCCAGCAGTTACATGCGGTCGGGTTGGTATGGCTACACCTTC.